These 24 T cell receptor beta chains were all obtained from the same sample, sequenced in a study of tumor-infiltrating lymphocytes in primary liver carcinoma (dated by TCRdb to 2015 to 2018). Without any cell sorting, total RNA and DNA were co-extracted from roughly 18-30 mg of bulk tissue using the AllPrep DNA/RNA mini kit. The listed sequencing device is Illumina HiSeq 2500. A constant-region primer and ProtoScript II reverse transcriptase were used to reverse-transcribe TCRbeta-specific cDNA from roughly 500 ng total RNA. The TCRbeta libraries were prepared through three rounds of nested multiplex PCR following a slightly modified ARM-PCR procedure. The first two PCR rounds used multiplex TRBV1-TRBV30 forward primers with a Cbeta reverse primer, each for approximately 9 cycles. TCRdb reran the public reads through fastp at Q25 and MiXCR, keeping productive beta chains. Entries that share a CDR3 protein sequence are merged under the most common genes and DNA. In all, the sample holds approximately 120,000 distinct CDR3 sequences, and approximately 64% of those were seen once. The biggest ten clones account for 7.5% to 9% of the sample.

The sequencing input was liver tumor tissue from sampling region 3. Interpreted using the paper, the cell subset or site label stands for: tumor region T3, left-lateral pole. The receptor set was obtained from a woman aged 60-75 years with primary liver carcinoma and hepatitis B virus infection.

This clonotype was seen only a few times. Given a much more abundant clone one base away, this may be a read error. The chain carries TRBV28 and TRBJ1-1; a weak D match, TRBD1 (5 bases). CDR3 length equals 13 residues. The V gene's germline CDR1 is MDHEN and CDR2 SYDVKM. The CDR3 loop reads CASSSTANTGAFF. The CDR3 DNA reads TGTGCCAGCAGTTCGACAGCGAACACTGGAGCTTTCTTT.

With regard to this clonotype: As the CDR3 is not closed by the conserved phenylalanine or tryptophan, this likely results from a read error. No DNA is shown, since the ends of the CDR3 on it are uncertain; the CDR3 is the one TCRdb lists. The chain couples TRBV11-2 to TRBJ1-1; the D call TRBD1 from the table was never checked on the DNA. Germline CDR1 reads SGHAT; CDR2 reads FQNNGV. The length of the CDR3 is 14 amino acids, counting both ends. This CDR3 reads CASSSAQGATETFL.

Notes on this clonotype: One end of the junction fails to match germline, which may point to a read error. The J gene is TRBJ2-5, the V gene TRBV11-2, with D possibly TRBD1 on 5 matching bases. The CDR3 extends over 13 amino acids. The germline gives CDR1 SGHAT, CDR2 FQNNGV. The DNA of the CDR3 is TGTGTCAGCAGCATAGATAGGGGAGAGACCCAGTACTTC. Translating gives CVSSIDRGETQYF.

Note on this clonotype: In this CDR3 the conserved last residue, phenylalanine or tryptophan, is missing, so a read error is likely. V and J are TRBV11-1 and TRBJ1-1; a possible D gene is TRBD1 (5 bases). The V gene lost 6 bases and the J gene lost 3 bases, with 17 bases spanning the gap. The V gene's germline CDR1 is SGHAT and CDR2 FQDESV (reference sequence). The CDR3 is 15 residues long. CDR3 protein: CASSFFGAADTEAFS. The CDR3 DNA sequence: TGTGCCAGCAGTTTTTTTGGGGCAGCGGACACTGAAGCTTTCTCT.

This clonotype has a count of ten or more. CDR3 loop: CASSPYLAGGSYEQYF. The CDR3 DNA sequence: TGTGCCAGCAGCCCCTACCTAGCGGGAGGGTCCTACGAGCAGTACTTC. This rearrangement joins TRBV6-1 to TRBJ2-7, with 12 bases lining up with TRBD2. Germline lookup yields CDR1 MNHNS and CDR2 SASEGT. Unmatched junction bases numbered 7, after V lost 6 bases and J lost 1 base. There are 16 residues in the CDR3.

About this clonotype: Relative to the germline gene, one junction end is altered; a read error may explain this. This rearrangement joins TRBV11-2 to TRBJ1-3, with 8 positions matching TRBD1. Germline V gene data show CDR1 as SGHAT and CDR2 as FQNNGV. CDR3 length equals 19 residues. The CDR3 reads CASSLRPDRGAYSGNTIYF. The CDR3 DNA follows: TGTGCTAGCAGCTTACGCCCCGACAGGGGAGCGTACTCTGGAAACACCATATATTTT.

In regard to this clonotype: One end of the junction is discordant with germline, which a read error may explain. This chain links TRBV11-1 with TRBJ2-3, with TRBD2 matching 7 bases. The CDR3 loop spans 14 amino acids. Looked up from germline, CDR1 is SGHAT and CDR2 is FQDESV (reference sequence). CDR3 residues: CASSLRQRAGEPNF. The CDR3 nucleotides are TGTGCTAGCAGCTTAAGGCAACGTGCGGGAGAGCCTAACTTT.

With regard to this clonotype: A read error may account for a junction end that differs from germline. CDR3 nucleotide sequence: TGTGTCAGCAGCCCTGGACCCGTTCTGGGGGCTAAAAACATTCAGTACTTC. Translated, it gives CVSSPGPVLGAKNIQYF. This chain links TRBV6-1 with TRBJ2-4; tentative D call: TRBD1 (6 bases). The CDR3 is made up of 17 amino acids. Germline CDR1 reads MNHNS; CDR2 reads SASEGT.

The CDR3 protein is CSVEGGQGAWETQYF. DNA of the CDR3: TGCAGCGTTGAAGGGGGCCAGGGGGCTTGGGAGACCCAGTACTTC. The chain employs TRBV29-1 and TRBJ2-5; TRBD1 agrees at 8 bases. Germline assignment: CDR1 SQVTM and CDR2 ANQGSEA. V dropped 1 base and J dropped 5; count of bases not matched to a gene: 9. The CDR3 contains 15 residues.

This clonotype was observed at least ten times. In nucleotides, the CDR3 is TGTGCCAGCAGCCAAAGCTTGAGCGGGAGCCGTTATGAGCAGTTCTTC. It encodes CASSQSLSGSRYEQFF. The genes are TRBV14 and TRBJ2-1; 8 positions agree with TRBD2. Germline V gives CDR1 SGHDN, CDR2 FVKESK. This CDR3 has 16 amino acids. V dropped 2 bases and J dropped 8; count of bases not matched to a gene: 11.

On this clonotype itself: One junction end does not reproduce the germline sequence, and a read error may be involved. The gene calls are TRBV28 and TRBJ1-4, with D unresolved. The CDR3 runs to 15 residues. Germline values: CDR1 MDHEN, CDR2 SYDVKM. The CDR3 sequence: CASSPWTGGNEKPFF. The CDR3 DNA reads as TGTGCCAGCAGTCCATGGACTGGTGGGAATGAAAAACCGTTTTTT.

As for this clonotype: This may be a read error, as it is one base from a much larger clone. CDR3 nucleotides: TGTGCCAGCAGCTTGGGGGCCGGGACTTGCAATAATGAGCAGTTCTTC. Translated, it gives CASSLGAGTCNNEQFF. The chain joins TRBV5-4 to TRBJ2-1; a possible D gene is TRBD2 (6 bases). Trimming removed 0 bases from V and 7 bases from J, with 17 bases in between. The CDR3 spans 16 residues. Germline CDR1 and CDR2: SGHNT and YYREEE (reference sequence).

With respect to this clonotype: A much larger clone lies one base from this, so it may be a read error. The gene calls are TRBV5-1 and TRBJ2-5; D not certain. CDR1 and CDR2 (germline): SGHRS, YFSETQ. V was clipped by 1 base and J by 7 bases, with 17 bases between them. The CDR3 sequence is 15 residues long. CDR3 DNA sequence: TGCGCCAGCAGCTTGAGGTGGGTCGGTGGACGGACCCAGTACTTC. Translating gives CASSLRWVGGRTQYF.

Worth noting for this clonotype: One end of the junction does not line up with germline, which may come from a read error. This chain joins TRBV12-3 or TRBV12-4 and TRBJ2-1; a weak D match, TRBD2 (7 bases). This CDR3 spans 16 amino acids. The CDR3, as DNA: TGTGCCAGCAGTTTTTTGGCTAGTGGGAGGGACAATGATCAGTTCTTC. This encodes CASSFLASGRDNDQFF.

This clonotype was observed at least ten times. The rearrangement links TRBV6-1 to TRBJ2-1, with TRBD1 as a possible D gene (7 bases). Looked up from germline, CDR1 is MNHNS and CDR2 is SASEGT. Trimming shortened V by 2 bases and J by 5 bases, and 13 bases separated the two germline ends. The CDR3 totals 15 residues. The CDR3 nucleotides read TGTGCCAGCAGTGAAAGTCCCAGGGGGGACAATGAGCAGTTCTTC. Protein sequence: CASSESPRGDNEQFF.

Points on this clonotype: Germline and junction disagree at one end, which may indicate a read error. J is TRBJ2-2 and V is TRBV29-1; D possibly matches TRBD1 or TRBD2 (5 bases each). The length of the CDR3 is 14 residues. The germline V gene encodes CDR1 SQVTM and CDR2 ANQGSEA. This CDR3 reads CSVGGIGGTGKLFF. CDR3 sequence (DNA): TGCAGCGTTGGGGGGATCGGTGGCACCGGGAAGCTGTTTTTT.

To note about this clonotype: A single base separates this from a much larger clone, so it may be a read error. The rearrangement links TRBV6-2 or TRBV6-3 to TRBJ2-7; D unresolved. Germline CDR1 MNHEY, CDR2 SVGEGT. The CDR3 is 14 residues long. This chain's CDR3 is CASRNPEVVYKQYF. The CDR3 coding sequence is TGTGCCAGCAGGAACCCAGAGGTGGTCTACAAGCAGTACTTC.

In nucleotides, the CDR3 is TGTGCCAGCAGTCCTCACGAAACTGGCTATGGCTACACCTTC. It is translated as CASSPHETGYGYTF. The rearrangement uses TRBV28 and TRBJ1-2; the D is unclear. Germline CDR1 MDHEN, CDR2 SYDVKM. With 5 bases removed from V and 4 bases from J, the gap between germline ends came to 14 bases. This CDR3 has 14 residues.

As regards this clonotype: A single base separates this from a much larger clone, so it may be a read error. The J gene is TRBJ2-2, the V gene TRBV5-5, with D possibly TRBD2 on 5 matching bases. Germline CDR1 SGHKS, CDR2 YYEKEE (reference sequence). The CDR3 consists of 15 residues. DNA of the CDR3: TGTGCCAGCAGCCGTCTGGCAACGAACACCGGGGAGCAGTTTTTT. Protein product: CASSRLATNTGEQFF.

Of note for this clonotype: This is likely a read error, given that the CDR3 carries no conserved phenylalanine or tryptophan at its end. The CDR3 coding sequence is TGTGCCAGCAGTTTACTTTTCGAGCAGTACTAC. This sequence encodes CASSLLFEQYY. V and J are TRBV28 and TRBJ2-7; D is uncertain. The CDR3 has 11 amino acids. Trimming shortened V by 2 bases and J by 6 bases, and 5 bases separated the two germline ends. Germline lookup yields CDR1 MDHEN and CDR2 SYDVKM.

As regards this clonotype: Without the conserved terminal phenylalanine or tryptophan, this CDR3 likely stems from a read error. V gene TRBV11-3 combines with J gene TRBJ2-1, with D unresolved. CDR1 and CDR2 (germline): SGHNT, YENEEA. Trimming left V 1 base short and J 9 bases short, with 16 bases between. The CDR3 is 15 residues long. CDR3 sequence: CASSLGPVQPLEQFI. Written as DNA, the CDR3 is TGTGCCAGCAGCTTAGGCCCCGTGCAGCCCCTTGAGCAGTTCATC.

Notes on this clonotype: One end of the junction is discordant with germline, which a read error may explain. V usage is TRBV4-1 and J usage is TRBJ1-1, with D possibly matching TRBD1 (5 bases). Germline V gives CDR1 MGHRA, CDR2 YSYEKL. The CDR3 runs 12 residues. The DNA for the CDR3 is TGCGCCAACAGCCTAGAGGGGACTGAAGCTTTCTTT. Its protein product is CANSLEGTEAFF.

Worth noting for this clonotype: An end of the junction does not agree with germline; a read error may underlie this. This chain uses TRBV2 with TRBJ2-3; D not resolved. The length of the CDR3 is 15 residues. Per germline, CDR1 SNHLY and CDR2 FYNNEI. The CDR3 DNA reads as TGCACCAGCAGTGTTCGGCCGAACTCCCGAGACACGCAGTATTTT. This codes for CTSSVRPNSRDTQYF. Combining the CDR3 with reference TRBV2 and TRBJ2-3 gives the whole variable domain EPEVTQTPSHQVTQMGQEVILRCVPISNHLYFYWYRQILGQKVEFLVSFYNNEISEKSEIFDDQFSVERPDGSNFTLKIRSTKLEDSAMYFCTSSVRPNSRDTQYFGPGTRLTVL.

This clonotype appeared many times. The chain is built from TRBV5-6 and TRBJ2-3; 8 bases match TRBD2. Trimming cost V 4 bases and J 0 bases; bases outside gene matches: 4. The germline CDR1 and CDR2 sequences are SGHDT and YYEEEE. The CDR3 spans 15 residues. CDR3 sequence (DNA): TGTGCCAGCAGCCCCTGGACTAGCAGCACAGATACGCAGTATTTT. It codes for CASSPWTSSTDTQYF.